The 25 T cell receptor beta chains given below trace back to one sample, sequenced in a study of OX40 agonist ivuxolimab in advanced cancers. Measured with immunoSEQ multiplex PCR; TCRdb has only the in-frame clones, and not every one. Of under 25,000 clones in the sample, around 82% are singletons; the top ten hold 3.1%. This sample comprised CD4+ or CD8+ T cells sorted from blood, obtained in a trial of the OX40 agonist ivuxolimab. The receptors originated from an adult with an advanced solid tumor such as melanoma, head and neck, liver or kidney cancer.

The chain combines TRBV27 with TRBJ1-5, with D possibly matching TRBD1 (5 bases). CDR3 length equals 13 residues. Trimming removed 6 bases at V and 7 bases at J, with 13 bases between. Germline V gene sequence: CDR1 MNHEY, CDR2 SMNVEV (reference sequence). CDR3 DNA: TGTGCCAGCAGGCAAAGGGGTTCCCAGCCCCAGCATTTT. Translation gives CASRQRGSQPQHF.

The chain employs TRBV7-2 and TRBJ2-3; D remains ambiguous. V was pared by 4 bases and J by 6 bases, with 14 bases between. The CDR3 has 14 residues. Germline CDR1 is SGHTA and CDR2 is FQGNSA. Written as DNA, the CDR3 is TGTGCCAGCAGCTCGTCTCGGGTGGGGGATACGCAGTATTTT. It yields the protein CASSSSRVGDTQYF.

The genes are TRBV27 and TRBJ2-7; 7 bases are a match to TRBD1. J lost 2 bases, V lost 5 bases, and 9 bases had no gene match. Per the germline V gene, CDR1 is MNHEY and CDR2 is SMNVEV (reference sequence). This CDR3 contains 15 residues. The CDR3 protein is CASSPLTGLTYEQYF. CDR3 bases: TGTGCCAGCAGTCCACTGACAGGGTTGACCTACGAGCAGTACTTC.

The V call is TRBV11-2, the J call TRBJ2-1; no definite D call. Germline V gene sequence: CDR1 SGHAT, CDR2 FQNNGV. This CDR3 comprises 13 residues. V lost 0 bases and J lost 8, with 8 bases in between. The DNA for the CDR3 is TGTGCCAGCAGCTTAGAACTGTTCGATGAGCAGTTCTTC. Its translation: CASSLELFDEQFF.

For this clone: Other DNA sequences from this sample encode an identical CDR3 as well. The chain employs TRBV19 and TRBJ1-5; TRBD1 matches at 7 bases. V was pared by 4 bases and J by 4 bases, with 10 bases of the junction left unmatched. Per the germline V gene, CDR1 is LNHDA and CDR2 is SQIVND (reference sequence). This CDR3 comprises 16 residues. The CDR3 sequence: CASSTQRTGDNQPQHF. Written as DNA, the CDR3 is TGTGCCAGTAGTACCCAACGAACAGGGGATAATCAGCCCCAGCATTTT.

For the CDR3, the DNA is TGTGCCAGCAGTTTTCACAGGGGTGAAGGCTACGAGCAGTACTTC. Residues: CASSFHRGEGYEQYF. The chain combines TRBV27 with TRBJ2-7; 7 bases fit TRBD1. The CDR3 consists of 15 residues. V gave up 3 bases and J gave up 3 bases; unmatched junction bases: 8. Germline values: CDR1 MNHEY, CDR2 SMNVEV (reference sequence).

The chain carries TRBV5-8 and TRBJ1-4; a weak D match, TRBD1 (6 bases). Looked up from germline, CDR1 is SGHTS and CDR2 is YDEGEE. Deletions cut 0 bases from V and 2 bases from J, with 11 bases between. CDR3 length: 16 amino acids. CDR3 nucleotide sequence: TGTGCCAGCAGCTTGGTGCGGGGGCTCACTAATGAAAAACTGTTTTTT. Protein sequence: CASSLVRGLTNEKLFF. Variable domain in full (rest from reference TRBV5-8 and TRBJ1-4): EAGVTQSPTHLIKTRGQQATLRCSPISGHTSVYWYQQALGLGLQFLLWYDEGEERNRGNFPPRFSGRQFPNYSSELNVNALELEDSALYLCASSLVRGLTNEKLFFGSGTQLSVL.

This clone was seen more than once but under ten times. The CDR3 DNA is TGTGCCAGCAGTGAGTCCGGGGCGCTCTACACTGAAGCTTTCTTT. Its translation is CASSESGALYTEAFF. The chain couples TRBV2 to TRBJ1-1; possibly TRBD1 for D (5 bases). The CDR3 is 15 residues long. The V end lost 3 bases, the J end lost 3 bases, and 14 bases lay between the germline ends. Germline V gene sequence: CDR1 SNHLY, CDR2 FYNNEI.

The CDR3 region is CASSEAGVYEQYF. The CDR3 DNA reads as TGTGCCAGCAGTGAAGCGGGGGTTTACGAGCAGTACTTC. V gene TRBV6-1 combines with J gene TRBJ2-7; D might be TRBD1 or TRBD2, each matching 5 bases. The CDR3 is 13 residues long. The germline V gene has CDR1 MNHNS and CDR2 SASEGT. V was cut by 0 bases and J by 4 bases, with 7 bases left in between.

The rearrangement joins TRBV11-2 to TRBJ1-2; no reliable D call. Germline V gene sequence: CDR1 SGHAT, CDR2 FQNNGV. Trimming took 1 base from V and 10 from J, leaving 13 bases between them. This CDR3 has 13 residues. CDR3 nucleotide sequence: TGTGCCAGCAGCTTAGCCTCGTTCGGGGACTACACCTTC. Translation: CASSLASFGDYTF.

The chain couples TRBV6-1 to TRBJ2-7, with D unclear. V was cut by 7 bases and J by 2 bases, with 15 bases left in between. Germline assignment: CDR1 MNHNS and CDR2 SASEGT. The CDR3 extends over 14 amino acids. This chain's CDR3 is CASIIGSHTYEQYF. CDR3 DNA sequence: TGTGCCAGCATCATTGGCAGCCATACCTACGAGCAGTACTTC.

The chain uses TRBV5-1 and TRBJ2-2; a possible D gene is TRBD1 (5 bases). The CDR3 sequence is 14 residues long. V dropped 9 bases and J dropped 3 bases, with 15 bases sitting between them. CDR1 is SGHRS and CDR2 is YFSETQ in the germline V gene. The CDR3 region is CATQEGVDTGELFF. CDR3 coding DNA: TGCGCCACCCAAGAAGGGGTGGACACCGGGGAGCTGTTTTTT.

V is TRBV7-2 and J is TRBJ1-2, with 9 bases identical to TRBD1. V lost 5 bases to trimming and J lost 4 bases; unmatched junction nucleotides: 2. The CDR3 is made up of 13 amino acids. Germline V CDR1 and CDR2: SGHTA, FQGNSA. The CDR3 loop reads CASSPTGGYGYTF. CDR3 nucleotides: TGTGCCAGCAGCCCGACAGGGGGCTATGGCTACACCTTC. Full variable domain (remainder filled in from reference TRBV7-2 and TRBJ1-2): GAGVSQSPSNKVTEKGKDVELRCDPISGHTALYWYRQSLGQGLEFLIYFQGNSAPDKSGLPSDRFSAERTGGSVSTLTIQRTQQEDSAVYLCASSPTGGYGYTFGSGTRLTVV.

CDR3 region: CASSEGPDYGYTF. In DNA, the CDR3 is TGCGCCAGCAGTGAGGGACCAGACTATGGCTACACCTTC. This rearrangement joins TRBV10-1 to TRBJ1-2; D not resolved. Germline V gene data show CDR1 as WNHNN and CDR2 as SYGVQD (reference sequence). V was cut by 2 bases and J by 3 bases, with 7 bases left in between. CDR3 length: 13 amino acids.

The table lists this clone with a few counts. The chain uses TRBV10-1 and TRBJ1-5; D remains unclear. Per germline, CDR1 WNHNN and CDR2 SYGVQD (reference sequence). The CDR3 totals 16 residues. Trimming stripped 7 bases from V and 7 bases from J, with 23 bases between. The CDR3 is CASIFSWGKDRQPQHF. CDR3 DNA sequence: TGCGCCAGCATCTTCTCGTGGGGAAAAGACCGGCAGCCCCAGCATTTT.

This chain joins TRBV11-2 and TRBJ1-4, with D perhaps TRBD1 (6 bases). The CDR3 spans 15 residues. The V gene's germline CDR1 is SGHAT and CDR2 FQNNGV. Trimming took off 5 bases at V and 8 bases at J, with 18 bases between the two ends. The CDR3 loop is CASSRGGTGGEKLFF. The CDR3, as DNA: TGTGCCAGCAGCAGAGGGGGTACTGGGGGAGAAAAACTGTTTTTT.

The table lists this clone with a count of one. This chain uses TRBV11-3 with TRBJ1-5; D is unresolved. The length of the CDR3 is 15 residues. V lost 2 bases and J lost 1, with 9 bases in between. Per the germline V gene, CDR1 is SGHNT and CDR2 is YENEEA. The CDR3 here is CASSLIPGSNQPQHF. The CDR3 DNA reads TGTGCCAGCAGCTTAATTCCGGGAAGCAATCAGCCCCAGCATTTT. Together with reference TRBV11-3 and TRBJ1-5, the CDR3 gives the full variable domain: EAGVVQSPRYKIIEKKQPVAFWCNPISGHNTLYWYLQNLGQGPELLIRYENEEAVDDSQLPKDRFSAERLKGVDSTLKIQPAELGDSAVYLCASSLIPGSNQPQHFGDGTRLSIL.

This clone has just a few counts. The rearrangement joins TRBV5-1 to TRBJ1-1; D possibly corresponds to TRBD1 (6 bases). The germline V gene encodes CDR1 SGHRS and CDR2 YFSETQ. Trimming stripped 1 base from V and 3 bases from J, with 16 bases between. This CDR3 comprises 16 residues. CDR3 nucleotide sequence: TGCGCCAGCAGCTTGCATGCTCGGGGGCGGGACACTGAAGCTTTCTTT. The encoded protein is CASSLHARGRDTEAFF.

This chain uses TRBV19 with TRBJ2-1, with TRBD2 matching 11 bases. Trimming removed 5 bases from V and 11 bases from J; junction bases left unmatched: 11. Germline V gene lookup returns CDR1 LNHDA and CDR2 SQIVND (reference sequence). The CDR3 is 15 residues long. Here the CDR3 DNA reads TGTGCCAGTAGTGTCGCTAGCGGGAGGCCCGCCAAGCAGTTCTTC. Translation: CASSVASGRPAKQFF. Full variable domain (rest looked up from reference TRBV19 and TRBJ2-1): DGGITQSPKYLFRKEGQNVTLSCEQNLNHDAMYWYRQDPGQGLRLIYYSQIVNDFQKGDIAEGYSVSREKKESFPLTVTSAQKNPTAFYLCASSVASGRPAKQFFGPGTRLTVL.

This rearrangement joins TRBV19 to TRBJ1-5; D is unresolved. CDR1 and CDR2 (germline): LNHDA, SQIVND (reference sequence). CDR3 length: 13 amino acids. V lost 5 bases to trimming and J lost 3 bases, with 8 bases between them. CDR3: CASSGIFNQPQHF. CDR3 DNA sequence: TGTGCCAGTAGTGGCATTTTCAATCAGCCCCAGCATTTT.

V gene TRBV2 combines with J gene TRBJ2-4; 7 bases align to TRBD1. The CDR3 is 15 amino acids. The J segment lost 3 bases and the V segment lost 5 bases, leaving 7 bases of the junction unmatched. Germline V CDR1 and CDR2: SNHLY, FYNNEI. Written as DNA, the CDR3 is TGTGCCAGCAGTTTACAGGGGTTCGACAAAAACATTCAGTACTTC. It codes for CASSLQGFDKNIQYF.

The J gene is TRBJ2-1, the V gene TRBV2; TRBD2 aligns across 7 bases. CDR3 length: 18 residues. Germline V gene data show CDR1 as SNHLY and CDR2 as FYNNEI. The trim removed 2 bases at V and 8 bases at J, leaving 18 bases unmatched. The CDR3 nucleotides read TGTGCCAGCAGTGAAAATGCGTGGCTAGCGGCAGATGGGCATGAGCAGTTCTTC. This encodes CASSENAWLAADGHEQFF.

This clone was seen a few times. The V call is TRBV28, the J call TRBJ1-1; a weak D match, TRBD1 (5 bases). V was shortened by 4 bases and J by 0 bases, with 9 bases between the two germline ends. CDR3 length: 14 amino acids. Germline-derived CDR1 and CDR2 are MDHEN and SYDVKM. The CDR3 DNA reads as TGTGCCAGCAGTTCGCCGGGACTGAACACTGAAGCTTTCTTT. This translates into CASSSPGLNTEAFF.

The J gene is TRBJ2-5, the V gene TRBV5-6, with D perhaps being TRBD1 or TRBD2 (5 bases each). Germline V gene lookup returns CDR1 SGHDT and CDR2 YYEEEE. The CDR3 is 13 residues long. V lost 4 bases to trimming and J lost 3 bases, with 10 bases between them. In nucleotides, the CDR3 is TGTGCCAGCAGCAACGGGGCTGAAGAGACCCAGTACTTC. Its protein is CASSNGAEETQYF.

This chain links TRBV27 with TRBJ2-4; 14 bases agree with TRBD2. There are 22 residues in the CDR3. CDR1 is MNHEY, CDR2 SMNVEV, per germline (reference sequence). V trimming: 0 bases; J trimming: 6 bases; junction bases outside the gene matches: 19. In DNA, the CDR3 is TGTGCCAGCAGTTTATCCAAAAGGACAGGGCGACTAGCGGGAGGGCCGGGAAACATTCAGTACTTC. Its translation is CASSLSKRTGRLAGGPGNIQYF.